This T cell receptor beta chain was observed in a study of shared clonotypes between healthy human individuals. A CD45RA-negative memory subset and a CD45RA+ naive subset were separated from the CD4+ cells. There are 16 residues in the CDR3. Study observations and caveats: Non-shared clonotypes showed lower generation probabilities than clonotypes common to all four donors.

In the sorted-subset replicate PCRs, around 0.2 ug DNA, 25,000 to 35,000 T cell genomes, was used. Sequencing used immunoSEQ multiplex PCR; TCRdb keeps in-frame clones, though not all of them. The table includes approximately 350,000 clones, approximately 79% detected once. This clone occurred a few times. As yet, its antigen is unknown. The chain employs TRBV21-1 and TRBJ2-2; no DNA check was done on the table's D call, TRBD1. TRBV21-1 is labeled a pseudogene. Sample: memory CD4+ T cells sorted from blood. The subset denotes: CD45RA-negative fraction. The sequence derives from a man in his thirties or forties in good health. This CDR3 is CASSKVGQAYTGELFF. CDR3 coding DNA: TGTGCCAGCAGCAAGGTGGGACAGGCGTACACCGGGGAGCTGTTTTTT.